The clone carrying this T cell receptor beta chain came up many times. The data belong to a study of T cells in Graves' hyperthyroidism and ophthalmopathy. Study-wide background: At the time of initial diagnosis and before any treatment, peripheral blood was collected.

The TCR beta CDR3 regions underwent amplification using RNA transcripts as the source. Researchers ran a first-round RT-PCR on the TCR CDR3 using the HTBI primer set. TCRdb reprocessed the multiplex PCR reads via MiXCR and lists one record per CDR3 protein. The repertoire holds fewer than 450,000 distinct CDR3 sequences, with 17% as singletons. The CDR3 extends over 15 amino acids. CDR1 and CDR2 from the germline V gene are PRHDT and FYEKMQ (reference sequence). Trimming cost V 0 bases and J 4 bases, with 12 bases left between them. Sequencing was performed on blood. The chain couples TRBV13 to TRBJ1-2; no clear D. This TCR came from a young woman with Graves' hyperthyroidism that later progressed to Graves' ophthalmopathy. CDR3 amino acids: CASSLGRVSGYGYTF. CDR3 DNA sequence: TGTGCCAGCAGCTTAGGCCGGGTGTCGGGCTATGGCTACACCTTC.